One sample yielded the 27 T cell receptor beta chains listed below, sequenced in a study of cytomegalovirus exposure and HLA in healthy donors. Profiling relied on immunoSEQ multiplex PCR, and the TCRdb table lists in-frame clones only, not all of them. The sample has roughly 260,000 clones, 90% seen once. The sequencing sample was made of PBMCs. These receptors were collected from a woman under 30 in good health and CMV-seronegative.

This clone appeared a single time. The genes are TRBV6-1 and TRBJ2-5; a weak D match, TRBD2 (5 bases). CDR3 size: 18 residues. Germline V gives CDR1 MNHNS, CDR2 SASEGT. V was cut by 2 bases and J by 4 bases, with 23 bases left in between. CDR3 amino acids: CASSESRMRAVSVETQYF. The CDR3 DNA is TGTGCCAGCAGTGAAAGTAGGATGAGGGCGGTCTCTGTAGAGACCCAGTACTTC.

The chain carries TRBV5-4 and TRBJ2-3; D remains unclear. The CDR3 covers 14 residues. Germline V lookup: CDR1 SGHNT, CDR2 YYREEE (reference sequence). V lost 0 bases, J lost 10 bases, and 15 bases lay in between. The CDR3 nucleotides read TGTGCCAGCAGCTTGGACAATACAGCCCCTTCGCAGTATTTT. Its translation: CASSLDNTAPSQYF.

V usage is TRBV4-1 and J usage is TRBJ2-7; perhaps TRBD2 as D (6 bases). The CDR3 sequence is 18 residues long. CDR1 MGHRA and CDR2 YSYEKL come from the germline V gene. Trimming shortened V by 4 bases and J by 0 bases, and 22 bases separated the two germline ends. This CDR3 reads CASSPDIGGTWSSYEQYV. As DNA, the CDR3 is TGCGCCAGCAGCCCAGATATAGGCGGGACTTGGAGCTCCTACGAGCAGTACGTC.

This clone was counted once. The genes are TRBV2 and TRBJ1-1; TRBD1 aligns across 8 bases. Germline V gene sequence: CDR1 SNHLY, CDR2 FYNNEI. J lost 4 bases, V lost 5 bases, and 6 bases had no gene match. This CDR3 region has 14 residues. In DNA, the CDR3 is TGTGCCAGCAGTCCCCAGGGGGCCAGCACTGAAGCTTTCTTT. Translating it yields CASSPQGASTEAFF.

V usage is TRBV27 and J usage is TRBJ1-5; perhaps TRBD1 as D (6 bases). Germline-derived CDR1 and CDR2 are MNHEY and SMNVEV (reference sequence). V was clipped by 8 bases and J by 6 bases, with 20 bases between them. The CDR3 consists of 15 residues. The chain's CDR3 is CASGRLAGEGQPQHF. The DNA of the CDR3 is TGTGCCAGCGGCCGACTTGCAGGGGAGGGTCAGCCCCAGCATTTT.

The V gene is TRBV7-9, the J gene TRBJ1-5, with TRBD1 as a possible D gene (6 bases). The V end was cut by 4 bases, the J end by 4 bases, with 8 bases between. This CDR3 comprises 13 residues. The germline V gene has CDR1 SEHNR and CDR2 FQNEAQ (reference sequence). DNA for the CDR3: TGTGCCAGCAGCTGGGGGCTGAATCAGCCCCAGCATTTT. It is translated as CASSWGLNQPQHF.

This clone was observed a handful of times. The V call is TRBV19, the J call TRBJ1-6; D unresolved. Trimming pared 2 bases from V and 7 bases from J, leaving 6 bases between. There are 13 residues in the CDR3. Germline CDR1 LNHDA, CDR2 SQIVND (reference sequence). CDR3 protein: CASSIPGNSPLHF. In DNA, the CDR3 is TGTGCCAGTAGTATACCCGGGAATTCACCCCTCCACTTT.

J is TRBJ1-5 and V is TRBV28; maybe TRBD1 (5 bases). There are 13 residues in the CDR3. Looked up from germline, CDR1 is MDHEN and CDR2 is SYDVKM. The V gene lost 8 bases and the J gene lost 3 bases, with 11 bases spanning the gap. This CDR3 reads CASGGTVNQPQHF. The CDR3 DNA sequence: TGTGCCAGCGGGGGGACCGTCAATCAGCCCCAGCATTTT.

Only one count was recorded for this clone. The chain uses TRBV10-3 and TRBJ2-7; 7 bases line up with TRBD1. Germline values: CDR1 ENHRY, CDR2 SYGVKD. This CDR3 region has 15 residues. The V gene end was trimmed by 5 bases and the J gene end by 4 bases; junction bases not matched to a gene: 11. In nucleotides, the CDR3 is TGTGCCATCAGTCCTCAAGACAGGGCCGTTTACGAGCAGTACGTC. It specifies CAISPQDRAVYEQYV.

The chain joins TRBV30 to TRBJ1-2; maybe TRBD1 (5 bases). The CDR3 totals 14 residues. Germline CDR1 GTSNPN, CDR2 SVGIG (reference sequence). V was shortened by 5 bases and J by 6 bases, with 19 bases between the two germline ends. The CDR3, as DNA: TGTGCCTGGGACAGCGAATCCCTCAGAGATGGCTACACCTTC. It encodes CAWDSESLRDGYTF.

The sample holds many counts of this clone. In DNA, the CDR3 is TGTGCCAGTAGTGGTGATAGCGGGGGGGCCAGCGAGCAGTACTTC. Residues: CASSGDSGGASEQYF. The chain uses TRBV19 and TRBJ2-7, with 11 bases aligning to TRBD2. Per germline, CDR1 LNHDA and CDR2 SQIVND (reference sequence). The CDR3 runs 15 residues. V shed 5 bases, J shed 6 bases, and the junction held 9 bases outside the gene matches.

The CDR3, as DNA: TGTGCCAGCAGCTTGGGGGTAACTACGTATCGGACTTACGAGCAGTACTTC. Its protein product is CASSLGVTTYRTYEQYF. This chain uses TRBV5-6 with TRBJ2-7, with D possibly being TRBD2 (5 bases). The germline V and J ends were trimmed by 0 bases and 4 bases, with 20 bases remaining between them. The length of the CDR3 is 17 residues. The germline CDR1 and CDR2 sequences are SGHDT and YYEEEE.

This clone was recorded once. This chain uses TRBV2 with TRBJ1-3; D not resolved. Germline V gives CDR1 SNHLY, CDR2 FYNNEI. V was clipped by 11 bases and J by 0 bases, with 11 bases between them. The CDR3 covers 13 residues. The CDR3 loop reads CAGDLDSGNTIYF. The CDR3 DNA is TGTGCCGGAGACTTGGACTCTGGAAACACCATATATTTT.

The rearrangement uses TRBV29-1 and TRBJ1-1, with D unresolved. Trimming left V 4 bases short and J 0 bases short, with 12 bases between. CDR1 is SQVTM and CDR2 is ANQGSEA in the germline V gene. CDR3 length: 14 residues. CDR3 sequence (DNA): TGCAGCGTTGGAGCCGGGAACCTGAACACTGAAGCTTTCTTT. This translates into CSVGAGNLNTEAFF. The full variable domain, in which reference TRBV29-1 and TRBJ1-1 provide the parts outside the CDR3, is SAVISQKPSRDICQRGTSLTIQCQVDSQVTMMFWYRQQPGQSLTLIATANQGSEATYESGFVIDKFPISRPNLTFSTLTVSNMSPEDSSIYLCSVGAGNLNTEAFFGQGTRLTVV.

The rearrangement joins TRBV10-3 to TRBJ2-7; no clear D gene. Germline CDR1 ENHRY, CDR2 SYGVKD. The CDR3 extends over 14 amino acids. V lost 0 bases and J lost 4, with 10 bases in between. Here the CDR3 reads CAISESIRLYEQYV. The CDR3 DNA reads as TGTGCCATCAGTGAGTCTATCCGACTTTACGAGCAGTACGTC.

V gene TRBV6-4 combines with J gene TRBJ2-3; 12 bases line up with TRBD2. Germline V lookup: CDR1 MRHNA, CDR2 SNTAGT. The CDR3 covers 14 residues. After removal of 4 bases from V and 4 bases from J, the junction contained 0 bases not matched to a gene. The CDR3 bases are TGTGCCAGCAGTGGGACTAGCGGGGCAGATACGCAGTATTTT. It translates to CASSGTSGADTQYF.

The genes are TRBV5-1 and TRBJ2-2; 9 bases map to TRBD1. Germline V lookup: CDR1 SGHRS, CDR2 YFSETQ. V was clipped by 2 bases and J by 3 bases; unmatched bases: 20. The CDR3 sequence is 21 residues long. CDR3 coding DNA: TGCGCCAGCAGCTTCCACACCTCCGGGACAGGGTATTTTAATGACACCGGGGAGCTGTTTTTT. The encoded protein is CASSFHTSGTGYFNDTGELFF.

CDR3 residues: CSVDWRGDYNEQFF. CDR3 DNA sequence: TGCAGCGTTGACTGGCGGGGGGATTACAATGAGCAGTTCTTC. This rearrangement joins TRBV29-1 to TRBJ2-1; the match to TRBD2 covers 8 bases. Germline V gives CDR1 SQVTM, CDR2 ANQGSEA. V shed 3 bases, J shed 4 bases, and the junction held 5 bases outside the gene matches. The CDR3 contains 14 residues.

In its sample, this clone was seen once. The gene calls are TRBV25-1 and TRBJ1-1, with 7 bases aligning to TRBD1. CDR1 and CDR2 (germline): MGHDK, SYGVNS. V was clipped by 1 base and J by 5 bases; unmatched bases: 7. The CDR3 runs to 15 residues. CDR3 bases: TGTGCCAGCAGTGAATGGGAGTTGACAGGGACTGAAGCTTTCTTT. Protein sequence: CASSEWELTGTEAFF.

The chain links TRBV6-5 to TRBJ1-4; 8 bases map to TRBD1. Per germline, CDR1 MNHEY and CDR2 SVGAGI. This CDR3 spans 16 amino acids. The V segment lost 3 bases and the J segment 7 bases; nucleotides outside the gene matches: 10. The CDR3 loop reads CASSYFPGGAGEKLFF. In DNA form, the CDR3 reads TGTGCCAGCAGTTATTTTCCAGGGGGCGCCGGTGAAAAACTGTTTTTT.

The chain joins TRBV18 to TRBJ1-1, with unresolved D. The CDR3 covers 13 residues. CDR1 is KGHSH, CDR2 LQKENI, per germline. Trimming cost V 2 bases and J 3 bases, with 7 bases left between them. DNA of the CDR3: TGTGCCAGCTCACCATCCACAGACACTGAAGCTTTCTTT. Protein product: CASSPSTDTEAFF.

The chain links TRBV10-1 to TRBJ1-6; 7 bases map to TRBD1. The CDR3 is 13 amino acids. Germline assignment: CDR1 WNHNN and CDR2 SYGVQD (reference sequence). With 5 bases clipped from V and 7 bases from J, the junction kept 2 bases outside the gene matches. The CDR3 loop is CASSWDSNSPLHF. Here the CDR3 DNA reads TGCGCCAGCAGTTGGGACAGCAATTCACCCCTCCACTTT.

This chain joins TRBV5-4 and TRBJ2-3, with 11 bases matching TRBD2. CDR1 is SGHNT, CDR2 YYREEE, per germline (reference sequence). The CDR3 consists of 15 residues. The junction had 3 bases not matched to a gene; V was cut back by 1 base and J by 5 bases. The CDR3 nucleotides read TGTGCCAGCAGCTTGAGCGGACTAGCGGGAGATACGCAGTATTTT. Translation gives CASSLSGLAGDTQYF.

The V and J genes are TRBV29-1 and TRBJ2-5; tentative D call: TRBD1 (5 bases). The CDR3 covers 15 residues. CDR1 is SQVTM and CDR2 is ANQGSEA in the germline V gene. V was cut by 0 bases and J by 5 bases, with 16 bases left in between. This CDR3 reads CSVEDAGRAKETQYF. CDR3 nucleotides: TGCAGCGTTGAAGATGCTGGCAGGGCAAAGGAGACCCAGTACTTC.

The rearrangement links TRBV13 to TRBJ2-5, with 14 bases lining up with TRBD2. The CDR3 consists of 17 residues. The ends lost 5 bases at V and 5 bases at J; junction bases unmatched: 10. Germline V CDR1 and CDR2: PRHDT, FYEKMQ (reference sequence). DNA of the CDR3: TGTGCCAGCAGCGAGCGACTAGCGGGGGGGCGCGGGGAGACCCAGTACTTC. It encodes CASSERLAGGRGETQYF.

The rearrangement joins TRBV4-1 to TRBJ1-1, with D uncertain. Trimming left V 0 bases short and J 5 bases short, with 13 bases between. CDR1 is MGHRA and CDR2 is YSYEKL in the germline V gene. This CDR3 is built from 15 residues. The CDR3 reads CASSQDSPTYTEAFF. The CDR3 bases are TGCGCCAGCAGCCAAGATAGCCCGACGTATACTGAAGCTTTCTTT.

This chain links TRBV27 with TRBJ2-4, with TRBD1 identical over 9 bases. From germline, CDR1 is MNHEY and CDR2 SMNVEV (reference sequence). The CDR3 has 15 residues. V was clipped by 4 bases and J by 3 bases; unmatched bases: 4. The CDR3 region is CASSSTTGGKNIQYF. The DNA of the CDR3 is TGTGCCAGCAGTTCAACGACAGGGGGCAAAAACATTCAGTACTTC.